This entry lists 31 T cell receptor beta chains sequenced from one sample in a study of technical replicates of blood from a few donors. Repertoires were generated with immunoSEQ multiplex PCR, while TCRdb's copy carries only in-frame clones and drops some. The top ten hold around 0.18% of the sample, which has approximately 75,000 clones, around 97% seen once. The sample was T cells isolated from PBMCs. These receptors originate from a human donor in good health.

This chain uses TRBV29-1 with TRBJ2-3; D uncertain. The CDR3 has 16 residues. In germline, CDR1 is SQVTM, CDR2 ANQGSEA. Trimming removed 6 bases at V and 0 bases at J, with 19 bases between. Here the CDR3 reads CSVAMGYSSSTDTQYF. The CDR3 DNA follows: TGCAGCGTAGCCATGGGTTATAGCAGTAGCACAGATACGCAGTATTTT.

The chain links TRBV6-1 to TRBJ2-6; D not resolved. Trimming cost V 5 bases and J 4 bases, with 9 bases left between them. Germline V CDR1 and CDR2: MNHNS, SASEGT. This CDR3 region has 14 residues. CDR3 loop: CASSKRRGANVLTF. The CDR3 bases are TGTGCCAGCAGTAAGCGTAGAGGGGCCAACGTCCTGACTTTC.

The chain is built from TRBV27 and TRBJ1-5, with D maybe TRBD1 (5 bases). With 4 bases removed from V and 5 bases from J, the gap between germline ends came to 15 bases. Germline loops: CDR1 MNHEY, CDR2 SMNVEV (reference sequence). The CDR3 totals 15 residues. The CDR3 bases are TGTGCCAGCAGTTCAGAAGGGGCGTGGGATCAGCCCCAGCATTTT. Translation gives CASSSEGAWDQPQHF.

V gene TRBV6-1 combines with J gene TRBJ2-1, with TRBD1 matching over 10 bases. This CDR3 is 14 amino acids long. The V gene's germline CDR1 is MNHNS and CDR2 SASEGT. Germline trimming cut 9 bases from V and 6 bases from J; bases unmatched to any gene: 8. The CDR3 DNA is TGTGCCAGGCACTCAGGACAGGGGGTCAATGAGCAGTTCTTC. This sequence encodes CARHSGQGVNEQFF.

The rearrangement uses TRBV28 and TRBJ2-1, with D possibly being TRBD1 (5 bases). The CDR3 has 14 amino acids. The germline CDR1 and CDR2 sequences are MDHEN and SYDVKM. Trimming took 2 bases from V and 6 from J, leaving 11 bases between them. CDR3 sequence: CASSLGRAVNEQFF. CDR3 nucleotides: TGTGCCAGCAGTTTAGGCAGGGCGGTCAATGAGCAGTTCTTC.

Only one count was recorded for this clone. This chain uses TRBV4-1 with TRBJ2-7; TRBD2 is a possible D gene (5 bases). The CDR3 is 21 residues long. V shed 2 bases and J shed 1 base, with 30 bases lying between them. CDR1 and CDR2 (germline): MGHRA, YSYEKL. CDR3 loop: CASSQPPLKTALRVSSYEQYF. In DNA, the CDR3 is TGCGCCAGCAGCCAACCCCCCTTAAAGACCGCTCTGAGGGTTTCATCCTACGAGCAGTACTTC.

The J gene is TRBJ2-7, the V gene TRBV13; 16 bases fit TRBD2. The CDR3 loop spans 16 amino acids. Germline-derived CDR1 and CDR2 are PRHDT and FYEKMQ (reference sequence). V dropped 1 base and J dropped 6; count of bases not matched to a gene: 3. The CDR3 nucleotides read TGTGCCAGCAGCTTAGATGGGACTAGCGGGAGGGGCGAGCAGTACTTC. Its translation is CASSLDGTSGRGEQYF. Full variable domain (outside the CDR3, taken from reference TRBV13 and TRBJ2-7): AAGVIQSPRHLIKEKRETATLKCYPIPRHDTVYWYQQGPGQDPQFLISFYEKMQSDKGSIPDRFSAQQFSDYHSELNMSSLELGDSALYFCASSLDGTSGRGEQYFGPGTRLTVT.

The chain has TRBV2 and TRBJ2-3, with 8 bases identical to TRBD1. The V segment lost 6 bases and the J segment 6 bases; nucleotides outside the gene matches: 8. The CDR3 length is 14 residues. Per germline, CDR1 SNHLY and CDR2 FYNNEI. The CDR3 DNA sequence: TGTGCCAGCAGCAAGGACAGGGTAACGGATACGCAGTATTTT. This encodes CASSKDRVTDTQYF.

This clone was observed a handful of times. V gene TRBV6-1 combines with J gene TRBJ1-5; maybe TRBD1 (5 bases). This CDR3 is built from 15 residues. Trimming removed 4 bases at V and 1 base at J, with 11 bases between. The germline gives CDR1 MNHNS, CDR2 SASEGT. DNA for the CDR3: TGTGCCAGCAGTGGCGGCAGGGTGAGCAATCAGCCCCAGCATTTT. As protein: CASSGGRVSNQPQHF.

V is TRBV5-1 and J is TRBJ1-1, with 8 positions matching TRBD1. CDR1 and CDR2 (germline): SGHRS, YFSETQ. V dropped 5 bases and J dropped 4; count of bases not matched to a gene: 10. The CDR3 loop spans 15 amino acids. The CDR3 DNA reads TGCGCCAGCAGTACTCGCAGGGGGCTCGGCACTGAAGCTTTCTTT. Its protein product is CASSTRRGLGTEAFF.

This clone was counted a single time. This rearrangement joins TRBV21-1 to TRBJ2-7; no DNA check was done on the table's D call, TRBD2. TRBV21-1 is tagged as a pseudogene. The CDR3 covers 14 residues. CDR3 in amino acids: CASFDYLTAYEQYF. CDR3 nucleotides: TGTGCCAGCTTTGATTACCTCACTGCCTACGAGCAGTACTTC.

The gene calls are TRBV2 and TRBJ1-3; tentatively, D is TRBD1 (5 bases). CDR3 length: 15 residues. The V and J ends lost 8 bases and 4 bases respectively, with 18 bases between them. CDR1 and CDR2 (germline): SNHLY, FYNNEI. The CDR3 sequence: CASRGGISIGNTIYF. CDR3 DNA: TGTGCCAGCCGGGGGGGAATATCAATCGGAAACACCATATATTTT.

The rearrangement uses TRBV6-5 and TRBJ2-3, with D perhaps TRBD1 (6 bases). Germline CDR1 reads MNHEY; CDR2 reads SVGAGI. V was clipped by 5 bases and J by 8 bases, with 8 bases between them. The length of the CDR3 is 11 residues. The CDR3 DNA reads as TGTGCCAGCAGTCCAGGGGTTACGCAGTATTTT. It yields the protein CASSPGVTQYF.

CDR3 in DNA: TGTGCCAGCAGCTTAGGGGGGACTCCTTACAATGAGCAGTTCTTC. Protein sequence: CASSLGGTPYNEQFF. This chain uses TRBV13 with TRBJ2-1, with D perhaps matching TRBD2 (6 bases). The germline V gene encodes CDR1 PRHDT and CDR2 FYEKMQ (reference sequence). This CDR3 is 15 amino acids long. V was shortened by 0 bases and J by 4 bases, with 10 bases between the two germline ends. Full variable domain (rest looked up from reference TRBV13 and TRBJ2-1): AAGVIQSPRHLIKEKRETATLKCYPIPRHDTVYWYQQGPGQDPQFLISFYEKMQSDKGSIPDRFSAQQFSDYHSELNMSSLELGDSALYFCASSLGGTPYNEQFFGPGTRLTVL.

Here the CDR3 reads CASSPRGGQETQYF. The CDR3, as DNA: TGTGCCAGCAGTCCCAGAGGGGGACAAGAGACCCAGTACTTC. This chain links TRBV11-3 with TRBJ2-5; possible D gene TRBD1, 6 bases. The V and J ends lost 6 bases and 2 bases respectively, with 13 bases between them. The CDR3 consists of 14 residues. Germline V CDR1 and CDR2: SGHNT, YENEEA.

The chain uses TRBV4-1 and TRBJ2-7; 8 bases are shared with TRBD2. Trimming removed 0 bases from V and 3 bases from J; junction bases left unmatched: 7. This CDR3 has 16 amino acids. The germline V gene has CDR1 MGHRA and CDR2 YSYEKL. CDR3 DNA sequence: TGCGCCAGCAGCCAAGATACGGGGGGGCAACACTACGAGCAGTACTTC. Amino acid sequence: CASSQDTGGQHYEQYF.

The rearrangement links TRBV6-1 to TRBJ2-5; D possibly corresponds to TRBD2 (7 bases). Germline V gene sequence: CDR1 MNHNS, CDR2 SASEGT. The CDR3 loop spans 15 amino acids. V shed 2 bases and J shed 10 bases, with 20 bases lying between them. CDR3 protein: CASSERGRGGSNQYF. The DNA for the CDR3 is TGTGCCAGCAGTGAAAGGGGGAGGGGGGGCAGCAACCAGTACTTC.

The rearrangement links TRBV5-1 to TRBJ2-1; TRBD2 agrees at 7 bases. This CDR3 region has 15 residues. Trimming removed 4 bases from V and 8 bases from J; junction bases left unmatched: 12. Germline V gives CDR1 SGHRS, CDR2 YFSETQ. In DNA, the CDR3 is TGCGCCAGCAGCATACTCCGGGGGGAAGAGGATGAGCAGTTCTTC. This codes for CASSILRGEEDEQFF.

This sequence joins TRBV4-1 and TRBJ1-1; the D is unclear. The V gene lost 3 bases and the J gene lost 6 bases, with 11 bases spanning the gap. Germline V gene sequence: CDR1 MGHRA, CDR2 YSYEKL. The CDR3 consists of 13 residues. The DNA of the CDR3 is TGCGCCAGCAGCCAGGCCCGAGGGCCTGAAGCTTTCTTT. Its translation is CASSQARGPEAFF.

The chain uses TRBV11-2 and TRBJ1-1; a weak D match, TRBD1 (6 bases). Trimming cost V 5 bases and J 1 base, with 11 bases left between them. The CDR3 extends over 14 amino acids. The germline gives CDR1 SGHAT, CDR2 FQNNGV. The CDR3 DNA sequence: TGTGCCAGCAGCACGCAACAGGGGAACACTGAAGCTTTCTTT. It specifies CASSTQQGNTEAFF. Variable domain in full (rest from reference TRBV11-2 and TRBJ1-1): EAGVAQSPRYKIIEKRQSVAFWCNPISGHATLYWYQQILGQGPKLLIQFQNNGVVDDSQLPKDRFSAERLKGVDSTLKIQPAKLEDSAVYLCASSTQQGNTEAFFGQGTRLTVV.

The chain has TRBV7-9 and TRBJ2-3; D may be TRBD1 (5 bases). V shed 7 bases and J shed 6 bases, with 11 bases lying between them. CDR1 and CDR2 (germline): SEHNR, FQNEAQ (reference sequence). This CDR3 is built from 12 residues. The CDR3 DNA follows: TGTGCCAGCACCAACGCAGGGGATACGCAGTATTTT. Translating it yields CASTNAGDTQYF.

This chain joins TRBV7-9 and TRBJ2-5; 7 positions match TRBD2. V shed 2 bases and J 2 bases; nucleotides not matched to a gene: 5. This CDR3 has 15 amino acids. Germline assignment: CDR1 SEHNR and CDR2 FQNEAQ (reference sequence). The CDR3 loop is CASSLYQGLQETQYF. DNA for the CDR3: TGTGCCAGCAGCTTATATCAGGGACTACAAGAGACCCAGTACTTC. The full variable domain, its missing parts supplied by reference TRBV7-9 and TRBJ2-5, is DTGVSQNPRHKITKRGQNVTFRCDPISEHNRLYWYRQTLGQGPEFLTYFQNEAQLEKSRLLSDRFSAERPKGSFSTLEIQRTEQGDSAMYLCASSLYQGLQETQYFGPGTRLLVL.

The chain has TRBV2 and TRBJ1-3; possibly TRBD1 for D (6 bases). The V gene's germline CDR1 is SNHLY and CDR2 FYNNEI. The V end lost 2 bases, the J end lost 4 bases, and 9 bases lay between the germline ends. The CDR3 length is 14 residues. Here the CDR3 reads CASSETGKGNTIYF. The CDR3 nucleotides read TGTGCCAGCAGTGAAACAGGGAAAGGAAACACCATATATTTT.

The chain recombines TRBV5-1 with TRBJ1-2; D is undetermined. The CDR3 is 13 amino acids. The germline V and J ends were trimmed by 4 bases and 12 bases, with 19 bases remaining between them. Germline values: CDR1 SGHRS, CDR2 YFSETQ. CDR3 protein: CASSRYTLADNTF. The CDR3 nucleotides are TGCGCCAGCAGCAGGTACACCCTAGCAGATAACACCTTC.

The rearrangement links TRBV6-4 to TRBJ2-1, with 7 bases matching TRBD1. The V segment lost 3 bases and the J segment 6 bases; nucleotides outside the gene matches: 8. CDR3 length: 15 amino acids. Germline V gene sequence: CDR1 MRHNA, CDR2 SNTAGT. In DNA, the CDR3 is TGTGCCAGCAGTGAGCGGACAGGAGAATCCAATGAGCAGTTCTTC. Its protein is CASSERTGESNEQFF.

This clone occurred once. This rearrangement joins TRBV13 to TRBJ1-1, with 9 bases fitting TRBD1. CDR1 is PRHDT, CDR2 FYEKMQ, per germline (reference sequence). V gave up 10 bases and J gave up 5 bases; unmatched junction bases: 8. The CDR3 has 13 amino acids. CDR3 region: CATGRDRETEAFF. The CDR3 DNA reads TGTGCCACCGGCCGGGACAGGGAAACTGAAGCTTTCTTT.

This clone was detected once. The gene calls are TRBV6-4 and TRBJ2-5; tentative D call: TRBD1 (7 bases). Germline CDR1 and CDR2: MRHNA and SNTAGT. V lost 3 bases to trimming and J lost 7 bases, with 15 bases between them. The length of the CDR3 is 14 residues. In DNA, the CDR3 is TGTGCCAGCAGTGAGGAGGGGGCCTCGGGGACCCAGTACTTC. It codes for CASSEEGASGTQYF.

The rearrangement uses TRBV27 and TRBJ1-5; possibly TRBD1 for D (6 bases). The CDR3 runs 16 residues. In germline, CDR1 is MNHEY, CDR2 SMNVEV (reference sequence). V gave up 4 bases and J gave up 10 bases, with 23 bases separating them. CDR3 sequence: CASSSSGEARSKPQHF. The CDR3, as DNA: TGTGCCAGCAGTTCTTCAGGGGAAGCCCGATCAAAACCCCAGCATTTT.

The chain combines TRBV27 with TRBJ2-1, with D possibly matching TRBD2 (5 bases). From germline, CDR1 is MNHEY and CDR2 SMNVEV (reference sequence). Between the trimmed V and J ends, which lost 3 bases and 4 bases, there was a span of 7 bases. The CDR3 sequence is 13 residues long. The CDR3 DNA sequence: TGTGCCAGCAGTTTCGGGGATTACAATGAGCAGTTCTTC. This encodes CASSFGDYNEQFF.

This CDR3 reads CASRLYGQWTNNYGYTF. CDR3 nucleotides: TGTGCCAGCAGACTATATGGACAGTGGACCAATAACTATGGCTACACCTTC. The chain links TRBV5-6 to TRBJ1-2; TRBD1 might be the D (6 bases). Germline CDR1 SGHDT, CDR2 YYEEEE. Trimming cost V 5 bases and J 1 base, with 21 bases left between them. This CDR3 is built from 17 residues.

This clone was seen only a few times. DNA of the CDR3: TGTGCCAGCAGTGACTCTGCGGGTTCCACAGATACGCAGTATTTT. This encodes CASSDSAGSTDTQYF. V and J are TRBV6-4 and TRBJ2-3; possible D gene TRBD2, 5 bases. The V gene lost 0 bases and the J gene lost 2 bases, with 9 bases spanning the gap. The CDR3 consists of 15 residues. Germline CDR1 reads MRHNA; CDR2 reads SNTAGT.